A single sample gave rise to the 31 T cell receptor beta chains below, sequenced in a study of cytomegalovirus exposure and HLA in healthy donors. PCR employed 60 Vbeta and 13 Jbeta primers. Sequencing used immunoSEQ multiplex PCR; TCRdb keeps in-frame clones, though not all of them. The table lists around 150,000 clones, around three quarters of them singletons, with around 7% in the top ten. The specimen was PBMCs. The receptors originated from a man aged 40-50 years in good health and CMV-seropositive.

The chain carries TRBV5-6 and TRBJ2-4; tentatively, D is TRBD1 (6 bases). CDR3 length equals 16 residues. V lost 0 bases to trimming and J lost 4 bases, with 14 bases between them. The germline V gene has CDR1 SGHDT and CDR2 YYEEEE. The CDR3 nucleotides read TGTGCCAGCAGCTTGGTACAGGGTTATGATAAAAACATTCAGTACTTC. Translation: CASSLVQGYDKNIQYF.

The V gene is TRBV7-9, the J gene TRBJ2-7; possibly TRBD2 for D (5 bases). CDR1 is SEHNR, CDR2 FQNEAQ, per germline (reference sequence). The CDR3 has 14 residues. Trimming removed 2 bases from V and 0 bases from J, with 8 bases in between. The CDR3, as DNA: TGTGCCAGCAGCTTAAAAGGGAGCTCCTACGAGCAGTACTTC. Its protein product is CASSLKGSSYEQYF.

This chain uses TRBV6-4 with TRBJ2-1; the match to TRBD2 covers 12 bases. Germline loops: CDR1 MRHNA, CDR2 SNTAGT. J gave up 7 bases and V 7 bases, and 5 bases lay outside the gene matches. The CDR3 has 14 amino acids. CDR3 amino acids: CASTLTSGGNEQFF. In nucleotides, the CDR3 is TGTGCCAGCACGCTGACTAGCGGGGGTAATGAGCAGTTCTTC.

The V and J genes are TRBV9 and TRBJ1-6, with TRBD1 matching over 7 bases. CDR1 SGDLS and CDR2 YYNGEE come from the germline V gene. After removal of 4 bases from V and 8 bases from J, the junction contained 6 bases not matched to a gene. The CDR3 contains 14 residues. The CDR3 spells CASSPRQGDSPLHF. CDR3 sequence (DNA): TGTGCCAGCAGCCCCAGACAGGGAGATTCACCCCTCCACTTT.

The CDR3 protein is CASSSGQFQETQYF. The CDR3 region has the DNA TGTGCCAGCAGCTCGGGACAGTTCCAAGAGACCCAGTACTTC. V usage is TRBV7-2 and J usage is TRBJ2-5, with 7 bases fitting TRBD1. Germline V CDR1 and CDR2: SGHTA, FQGNSA. The CDR3 is 14 amino acids. The trim removed 4 bases at V and 1 base at J, leaving 3 bases unmatched.

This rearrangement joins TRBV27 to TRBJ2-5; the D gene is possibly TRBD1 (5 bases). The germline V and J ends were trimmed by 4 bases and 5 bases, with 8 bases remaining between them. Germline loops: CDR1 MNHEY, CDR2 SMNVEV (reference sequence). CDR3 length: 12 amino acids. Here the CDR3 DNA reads TGTGCCAGCAGTTCTCAGGGTGAGACCCAGTACTTC. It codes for CASSSQGETQYF.

CDR3: CASSPRDREDYGYTF. CDR3 bases: TGCGCCAGCAGCCCACGGGACAGGGAGGACTATGGCTACACCTTC. The chain employs TRBV4-1 and TRBJ1-2; 9 bases are shared with TRBD1. V shed 4 bases and J 3 bases; nucleotides not matched to a gene: 6. Germline CDR1 and CDR2: MGHRA and YSYEKL. CDR3 size: 15 residues.

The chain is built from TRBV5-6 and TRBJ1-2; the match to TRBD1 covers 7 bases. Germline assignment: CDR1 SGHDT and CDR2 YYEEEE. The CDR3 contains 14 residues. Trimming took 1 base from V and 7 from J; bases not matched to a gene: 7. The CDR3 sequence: CASSLLTGFGGYTF. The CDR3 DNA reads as TGTGCCAGCAGCTTGTTGACAGGGTTCGGTGGCTACACCTTC.

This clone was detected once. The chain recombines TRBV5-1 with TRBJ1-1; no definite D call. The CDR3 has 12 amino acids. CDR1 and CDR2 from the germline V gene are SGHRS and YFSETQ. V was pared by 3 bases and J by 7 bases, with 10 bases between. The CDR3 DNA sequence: TGCGCCAGCAGCTCGAACAGCCTTGAAGCTTTCTTT. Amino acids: CASSSNSLEAFF.

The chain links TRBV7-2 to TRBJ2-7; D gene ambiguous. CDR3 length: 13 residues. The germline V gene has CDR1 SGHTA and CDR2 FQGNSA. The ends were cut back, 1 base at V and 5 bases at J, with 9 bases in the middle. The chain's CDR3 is CASSLVPGDEQYF. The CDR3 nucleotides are TGTGCCAGCAGCTTAGTTCCGGGTGACGAGCAGTACTTC. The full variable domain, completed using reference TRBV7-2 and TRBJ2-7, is GAGVSQSPSNKVTEKGKDVELRCDPISGHTALYWYRQSLGQGLEFLIYFQGNSAPDKSGLPSDRFSAERTGGSVSTLTIQRTQQEDSAVYLCASSLVPGDEQYFGPGTRLTVT.

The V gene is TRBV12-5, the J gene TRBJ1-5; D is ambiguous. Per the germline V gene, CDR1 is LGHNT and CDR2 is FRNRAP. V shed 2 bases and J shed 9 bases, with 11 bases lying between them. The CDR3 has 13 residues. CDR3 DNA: TGTGCTAGTGGTTTGTCCCCGGGTTCGCCCCAGCATTTT. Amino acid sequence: CASGLSPGSPQHF.

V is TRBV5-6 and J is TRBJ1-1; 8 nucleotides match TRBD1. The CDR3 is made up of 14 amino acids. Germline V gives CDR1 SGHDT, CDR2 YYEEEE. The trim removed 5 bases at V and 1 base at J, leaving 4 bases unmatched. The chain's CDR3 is CASSRDRGNTEAFF. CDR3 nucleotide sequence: TGTGCCAGCAGTCGCGACAGGGGGAACACTGAAGCTTTCTTT.

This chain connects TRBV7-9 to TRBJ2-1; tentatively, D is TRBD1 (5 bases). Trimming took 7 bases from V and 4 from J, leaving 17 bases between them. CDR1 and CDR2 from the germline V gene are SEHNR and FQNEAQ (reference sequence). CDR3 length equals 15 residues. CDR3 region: CASIPGPPLYNEQFF. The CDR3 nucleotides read TGTGCCAGCATCCCAGGGCCCCCCCTTTACAATGAGCAGTTCTTC.

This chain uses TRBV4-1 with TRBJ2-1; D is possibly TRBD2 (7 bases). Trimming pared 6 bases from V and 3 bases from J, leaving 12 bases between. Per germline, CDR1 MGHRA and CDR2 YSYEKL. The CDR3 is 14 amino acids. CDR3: CASRGRGDYNEQFF. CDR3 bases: TGCGCCAGCAGGGGGAGGGGGGACTACAATGAGCAGTTCTTC.

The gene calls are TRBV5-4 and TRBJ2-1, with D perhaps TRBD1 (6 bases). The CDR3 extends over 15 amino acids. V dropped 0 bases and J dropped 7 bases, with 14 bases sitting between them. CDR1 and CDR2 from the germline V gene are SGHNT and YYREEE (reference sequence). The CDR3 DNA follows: TGTGCCAGCAGCTTGGTAGGGGGTCCTGGTAATGAGCAGTTCTTC. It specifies CASSLVGGPGNEQFF.

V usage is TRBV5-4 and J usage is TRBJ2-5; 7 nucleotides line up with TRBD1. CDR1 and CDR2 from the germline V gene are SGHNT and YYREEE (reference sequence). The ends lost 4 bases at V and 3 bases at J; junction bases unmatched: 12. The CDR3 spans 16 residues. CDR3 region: CASSLKGQRLKETQYF. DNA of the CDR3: TGTGCCAGCAGCCTAAAGGGACAGCGACTTAAAGAGACCCAGTACTTC.

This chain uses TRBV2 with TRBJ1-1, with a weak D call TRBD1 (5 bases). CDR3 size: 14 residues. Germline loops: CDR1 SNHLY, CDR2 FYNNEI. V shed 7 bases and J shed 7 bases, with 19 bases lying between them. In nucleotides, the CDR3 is TGTGCCAGCAACACGGGGGGGGACTTTAGTGAAGCTTTCTTT. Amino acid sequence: CASNTGGDFSEAFF.

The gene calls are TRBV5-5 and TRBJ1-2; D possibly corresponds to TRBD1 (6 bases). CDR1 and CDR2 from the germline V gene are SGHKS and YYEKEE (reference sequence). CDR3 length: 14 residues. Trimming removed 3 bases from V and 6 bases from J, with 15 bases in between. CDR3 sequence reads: CASSSGVPKDGYTF. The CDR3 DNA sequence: TGTGCCAGCAGCTCAGGGGTGCCGAAGGATGGCTACACCTTC.

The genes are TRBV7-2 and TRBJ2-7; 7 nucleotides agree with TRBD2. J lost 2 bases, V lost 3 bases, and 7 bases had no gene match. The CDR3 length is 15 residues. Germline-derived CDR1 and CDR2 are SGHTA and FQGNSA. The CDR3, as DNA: TGTGCCAGCAGCTTGGAGACTAGCCCAACCTACGAGCAGTACTTC. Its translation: CASSLETSPTYEQYF. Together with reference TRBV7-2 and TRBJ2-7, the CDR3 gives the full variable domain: GAGVSQSPSNKVTEKGKDVELRCDPISGHTALYWYRQSLGQGLEFLIYFQGNSAPDKSGLPSDRFSAERTGGSVSTLTIQRTQQEDSAVYLCASSLETSPTYEQYFGPGTRLTVT.

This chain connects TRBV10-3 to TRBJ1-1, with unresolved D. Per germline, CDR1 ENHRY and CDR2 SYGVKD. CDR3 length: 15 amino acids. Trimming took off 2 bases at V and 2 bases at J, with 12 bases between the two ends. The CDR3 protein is CAISESTRTNTEAFF. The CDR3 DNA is TGTGCCATCAGTGAGAGTACACGGACTAACACTGAAGCTTTCTTT.

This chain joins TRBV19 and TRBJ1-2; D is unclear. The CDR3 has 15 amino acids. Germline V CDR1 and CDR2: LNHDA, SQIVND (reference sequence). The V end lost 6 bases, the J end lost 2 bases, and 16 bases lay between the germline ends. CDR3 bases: TGTGCCAGTAGCCCCCGGACTCTCGGGAACTATGGCTACACCTTC. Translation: CASSPRTLGNYGYTF.

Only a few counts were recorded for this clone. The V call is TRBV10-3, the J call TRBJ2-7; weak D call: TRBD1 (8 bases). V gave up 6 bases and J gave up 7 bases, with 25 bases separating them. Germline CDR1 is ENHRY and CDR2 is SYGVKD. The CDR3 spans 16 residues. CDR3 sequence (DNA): TGTGCCATCAGAATTAATACAGGGGGGGAACTTGCGGAGCAGTACTTC. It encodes CAIRINTGGELAEQYF.

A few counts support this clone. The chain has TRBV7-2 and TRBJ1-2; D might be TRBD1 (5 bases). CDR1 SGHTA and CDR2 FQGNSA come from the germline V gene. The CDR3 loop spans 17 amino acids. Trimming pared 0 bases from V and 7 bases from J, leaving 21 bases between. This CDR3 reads CASSLAPSEQGERGYTF. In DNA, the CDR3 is TGTGCCAGCAGCTTAGCCCCCAGCGAGCAGGGCGAGCGTGGCTACACCTTC.

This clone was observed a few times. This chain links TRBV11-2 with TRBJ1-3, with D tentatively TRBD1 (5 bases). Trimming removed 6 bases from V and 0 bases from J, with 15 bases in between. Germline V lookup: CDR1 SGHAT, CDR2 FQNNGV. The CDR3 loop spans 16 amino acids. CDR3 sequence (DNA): TGTGCCAGCAGTCGCACAGGTGTAAGCTCTGGAAACACCATATATTTT. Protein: CASSRTGVSSGNTIYF.

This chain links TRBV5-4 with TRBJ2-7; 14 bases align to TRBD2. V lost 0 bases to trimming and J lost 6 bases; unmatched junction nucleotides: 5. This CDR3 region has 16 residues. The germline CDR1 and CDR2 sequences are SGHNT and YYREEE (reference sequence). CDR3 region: CASSLGGTSGGVEQYF. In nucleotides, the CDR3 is TGTGCCAGCAGCTTGGGAGGGACTAGCGGGGGAGTCGAGCAGTACTTC.

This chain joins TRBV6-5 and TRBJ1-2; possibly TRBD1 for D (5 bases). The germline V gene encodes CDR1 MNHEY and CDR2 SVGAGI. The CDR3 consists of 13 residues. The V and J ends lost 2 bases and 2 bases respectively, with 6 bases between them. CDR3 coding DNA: TGTGCCAGCAGTTACGACAGAAACTATGGCTACACCTTC. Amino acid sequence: CASSYDRNYGYTF.

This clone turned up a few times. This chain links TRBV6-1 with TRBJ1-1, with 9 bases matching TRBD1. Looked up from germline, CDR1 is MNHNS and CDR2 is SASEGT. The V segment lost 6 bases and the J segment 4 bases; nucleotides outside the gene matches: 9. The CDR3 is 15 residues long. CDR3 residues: CASRGDRVFVTEAFF. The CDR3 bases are TGTGCCAGCAGGGGGGACAGGGTCTTCGTCACTGAAGCTTTCTTT.

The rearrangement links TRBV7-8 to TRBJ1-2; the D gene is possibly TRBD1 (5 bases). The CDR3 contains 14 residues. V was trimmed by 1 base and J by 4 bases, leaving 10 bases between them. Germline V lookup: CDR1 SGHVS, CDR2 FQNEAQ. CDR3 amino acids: CASSLDGQGYGYTF. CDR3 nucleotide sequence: TGTGCCAGCAGCTTAGACGGGCAGGGCTATGGCTACACCTTC.

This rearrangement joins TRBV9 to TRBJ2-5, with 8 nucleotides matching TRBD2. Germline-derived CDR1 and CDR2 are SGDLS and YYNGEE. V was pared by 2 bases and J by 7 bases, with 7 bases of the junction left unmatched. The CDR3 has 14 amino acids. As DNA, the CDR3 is TGTGCCAGCAGCGTGGGCGGGGGGTTAGGGACCCAGTACTTC. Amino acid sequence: CASSVGGGLGTQYF. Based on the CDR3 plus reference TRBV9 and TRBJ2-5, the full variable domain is DSGVTQTPKHLITATGQRVTLRCSPRSGDLSVYWYQQSLDQGLQFLIQYYNGEERAKGNILERFSAQQFPDLHSELNLSSLELGDSALYFCASSVGGGLGTQYFGPGTRLLVL.

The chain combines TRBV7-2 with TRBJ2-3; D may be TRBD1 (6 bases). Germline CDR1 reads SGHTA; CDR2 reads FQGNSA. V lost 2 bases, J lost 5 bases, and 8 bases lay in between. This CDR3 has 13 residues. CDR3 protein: CASSLNRVDTQYF. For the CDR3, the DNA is TGTGCCAGCAGCTTAAACAGGGTAGATACGCAGTATTTT. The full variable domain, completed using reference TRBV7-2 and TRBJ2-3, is GAGVSQSPSNKVTEKGKDVELRCDPISGHTALYWYRQSLGQGLEFLIYFQGNSAPDKSGLPSDRFSAERTGGSVSTLTIQRTQQEDSAVYLCASSLNRVDTQYFGPGTRLTVL.

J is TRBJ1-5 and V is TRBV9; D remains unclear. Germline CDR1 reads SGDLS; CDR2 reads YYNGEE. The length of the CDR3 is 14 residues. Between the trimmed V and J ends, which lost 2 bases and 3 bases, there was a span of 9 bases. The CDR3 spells CASSVTGSNQPQHF. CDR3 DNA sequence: TGTGCCAGCAGCGTCACCGGGTCCAATCAGCCCCAGCATTTT.